These 5 T cell receptor beta chains were sequenced from one sample in a study of blood T cell repertoires in COVID-19. Produced via immunoSEQ multiplex PCR; TCRdb's table is partial and in-frame only. The sample includes 350,000 or so clones, roughly nine tenths of them seen just once. Sequencing input: PBMCs or T cells enriched from blood (not recorded which). These receptors originate from a woman aged 25 to 39 who had recovered from COVID-19.

The V gene is TRBV30, the J gene TRBJ2-1; 11 bases map to TRBD2. Germline lookup yields CDR1 GTSNPN and CDR2 SVGIG (reference sequence). The CDR3 loop spans 15 amino acids. V lost 6 bases and J lost 7; bases outside the gene matches: 11. The CDR3 coding sequence is TGTGCCTGCGGTAGCGGGGGGGCCGCGATGAATGAGCAGTTCTTC. It codes for CACGSGGAAMNEQFF. The variable domain in full, with the rest retrieved from reference TRBV30 and TRBJ2-1, is SQTIHQWPATLVQPVGSPLSLECTVEGTSNPNLYWYRQAAGRGLQLLFYSVGIGQISSEVPQNLSASRPQDRQFILSSKKLLLSDSGFYLCACGSGGAAMNEQFFGPGTRLTVL.

The DNA of the CDR3 is TGTGCCAGCAGGGAGTCGGGAAAACTGTTTTTT. Translated, it gives CASRESGKLFF. The gene calls are TRBV12-3 or TRBV12-4 and TRBJ1-4; no firm D call. The V end lost 6 bases, the J end lost 10 bases, and 9 bases lay between the germline ends. This CDR3 spans 11 amino acids.

The J gene is TRBJ1-2, the V gene TRBV18; TRBD1 aligns across 8 bases. The germline gives CDR1 KGHSH, CDR2 LQKENI. After removal of 3 bases from V and 4 bases from J, the junction contained 10 bases not matched to a gene. The CDR3 is 16 amino acids. The CDR3 sequence is CASSPRQGSTGYGYTF. The CDR3 DNA reads TGTGCCAGCTCACCCAGACAGGGGTCCACGGGCTATGGCTACACCTTC.

The chain combines TRBV9 with TRBJ1-1; D not resolved. V lost 0 bases and J 9 bases, leaving 12 bases between the germline ends. The germline V gene encodes CDR1 SGDLS and CDR2 YYNGEE. There are 13 residues in the CDR3. DNA of the CDR3: TGTGCCAGCAGCGTAGGCGAAGGCGGAAAAGCTTTCTTT. Translating gives CASSVGEGGKAFF. Drawing the rest from reference TRBV9 and TRBJ1-1, the complete variable domain is DSGVTQTPKHLITATGQRVTLRCSPRSGDLSVYWYQQSLDQGLQFLIQYYNGEERAKGNILERFSAQQFPDLHSELNLSSLELGDSALYFCASSVGEGGKAFFGQGTRLTVV.

The chain uses TRBV18 and TRBJ2-5, with 7 bases that match TRBD2. The CDR3 totals 14 residues. Trimming cost V 3 bases and J 1 base; bases outside gene matches: 2. Germline CDR1 is KGHSH and CDR2 is LQKENI. DNA of the CDR3: TGTGCCAGCTCACCGCGCGGGGGCCAAGAGACCCAGTACTTC. Translation: CASSPRGGQETQYF.